Each of the 13 T cell receptor beta chains below was sequenced from the same sample in a study of regulatory T cells in long-lasting Graves disease. To make TCR beta libraries, researchers used iRepertoire HTBI primers and Arm-PCR of CDR3 regions. TCRdb re-called the multiplex PCR reads with MiXCR, one entry per CDR3 protein. Of roughly 410,000 distinct CDR3 sequences listed, about 15% are singletons. The time point was: newly diagnosed GD, antithyroid drugs for less than 3 months. Construction of the TCR library relied on RNA isolated from PBMCs. The sample also formed part of further work on T cells in Graves' hyperthyroidism and ophthalmopathy.

The input for sequencing was peripheral blood mononuclear cells (PBMCs), taken at new diagnosis, from a patient treated with antithyroid drugs. The receptors shown here come from a woman in her 40s with Graves disease.

In its sample, this clonotype was seen a few times. CDR3: CATSDSIAFLAGVNGELFF. Here the CDR3 DNA reads TGTGCCACCAGTGATTCCATCGCCTTTCTAGCGGGAGTGAACGGGGAGCTGTTTTTT. V is TRBV24-1 and J is TRBJ2-2, with TRBD2 matching 10 bases. Trimming at V came to 2 bases and at J to 7 bases, leaving 15 bases not matched to a gene. Germline CDR1 KGHDR, CDR2 SFDVKD. This CDR3 contains 19 residues.

This clonotype was observed many times. The chain uses TRBV5-4 and TRBJ2-1; 8 nucleotides agree with TRBD2. CDR1 is SGHNT and CDR2 is YYREEE in the germline V gene (reference sequence). CDR3 length equals 14 residues. Germline trimming cut 3 bases from V and 10 bases from J; bases unmatched to any gene: 9. The CDR3 DNA reads TGTGCCAGCAGCTCGACTAGCGCTTACGAGGAGCAGTTCTTC. Amino acid sequence: CASSSTSAYEEQFF.

This clonotype was counted a single time. V and J are TRBV6-1 and TRBJ2-2; D gene uncertain. V lost 6 bases and J lost 4, with 9 bases in between. Germline values: CDR1 MNHNS, CDR2 SASEGT. The CDR3 runs 13 residues. CDR3 region: CASRAEVTGELFF. The DNA for the CDR3 is TGTGCCAGCAGAGCAGAGGTCACCGGGGAGCTGTTTTTT.

This clonotype turned up a few times. This sequence joins TRBV9 and TRBJ2-3, with 7 bases fitting TRBD2. V lost 2 bases to trimming and J lost 3 bases; unmatched junction nucleotides: 3. This CDR3 is 14 amino acids long. The germline V gene has CDR1 SGDLS and CDR2 YYNGEE. CDR3 sequence reads: CASSVYGGTDTQYF. As DNA, the CDR3 is TGTGCCAGCAGCGTTTACGGGGGGACAGATACGCAGTATTTT.

In its sample, this clonotype was seen a few times. The chain recombines TRBV6-5 with TRBJ1-5; D perhaps matches TRBD1 (5 bases). Trimming shortened V by 0 bases and J by 3 bases, and 18 bases separated the two germline ends. The CDR3 has 18 amino acids. CDR1 is MNHEY, CDR2 SVGAGI, per germline. The CDR3 DNA reads TGTGCCAGCAGTTACTCGGTAAGGGGAGAGTATACCAATCAGCCCCAGCATTTT. Translated: CASSYSVRGEYTNQPQHF.

This clonotype was seen many times. The CDR3 bases are TGCGCCAGCAGCTTGGGACAGATCCAAGAGACCCAGTACTTC. This sequence encodes CASSLGQIQETQYF. The genes are TRBV5-1 and TRBJ2-5; TRBD1 might be the D (5 bases). Germline V CDR1 and CDR2: SGHRS, YFSETQ. This CDR3 spans 14 amino acids. Trimming pared 0 bases from V and 1 base from J, leaving 7 bases between.

The sample holds many counts of this clonotype. The chain is built from TRBV28 and TRBJ2-7; D is unclear. Trimming pared 3 bases from V and 3 bases from J, leaving 12 bases between. Germline V CDR1 and CDR2: MDHEN, SYDVKM. The CDR3 length is 14 residues. The CDR3 coding sequence is TGTGCCAGCAGTTTTCTGTTAGATCTCTACGAGCAGTACTTC. Translated: CASSFLLDLYEQYF.

V usage is TRBV5-8 and J usage is TRBJ1-6; D may be TRBD1 (5 bases). Per germline, CDR1 SGHTS and CDR2 YDEGEE. Trimming left V 5 bases short and J 7 bases short, with 19 bases between. The CDR3 runs to 16 residues. CDR3 DNA: TGTGCCAGCAGTCCCCCGGGGGACCCCGGGAATTCACCCCTCCACTTT. Its protein is CASSPPGDPGNSPLHF.

This clonotype was counted at least ten times. J is TRBJ2-3 and V is TRBV11-3; D is uncertain. Trimming took off 5 bases at V and 1 base at J, with 16 bases between the two ends. Germline CDR1 reads SGHNT; CDR2 reads YENEEA. The CDR3 consists of 16 residues. The CDR3 here is CASSRYSGIRTDTQYF. The CDR3 DNA reads TGTGCCAGCAGCCGCTACAGTGGAATTCGCACAGATACGCAGTATTTT. The whole variable domain, filled in from reference TRBV11-3 and TRBJ2-3, reads EAGVVQSPRYKIIEKKQPVAFWCNPISGHNTLYWYLQNLGQGPELLIRYENEEAVDDSQLPKDRFSAERLKGVDSTLKIQPAELGDSAVYLCASSRYSGIRTDTQYFGPGTRLTVL.

About this clonotype: One base away lies a much larger clone, so this may be a sequencing read error. The rearrangement joins TRBV28 to TRBJ1-5; D unresolved. Germline V lookup: CDR1 MDHEN, CDR2 SYDVKM. V lost 3 bases to trimming and J lost 9 bases, with 12 bases between them. The CDR3 extends over 13 amino acids. DNA of the CDR3: TGTGCCAGCAGTTTCCCATCGCCTCGGCCCCAGCATTTT. Translated: CASSFPSPRPQHF.

This clonotype was picked up many times. The CDR3 sequence is CASSPGSGYEQYF. The CDR3 coding sequence is TGTGCCAGCAGCCCCGGTAGCGGCTACGAGCAGTACTTC. The chain employs TRBV28 and TRBJ2-7; weak D call: TRBD2 (6 bases). Trimming left V 6 bases short and J 3 bases short, with 12 bases between. Germline-derived CDR1 and CDR2 are MDHEN and SYDVKM. This CDR3 is 13 amino acids long.

The table lists this clonotype with many counts. The V and J genes are TRBV12-3 or TRBV12-4 and TRBJ1-5; 8 bases line up with TRBD1. The V segment lost 3 bases and the J segment 7 bases; nucleotides outside the gene matches: 5. The CDR3 has 14 amino acids. The CDR3 reads CASSFGQGGQPQHF. CDR3 nucleotide sequence: TGTGCCAGCAGTTTCGGACAGGGAGGGCAGCCCCAGCATTTT.

This clonotype was seen at least ten times. This sequence joins TRBV7-9 and TRBJ2-2; 14 bases line up with TRBD2. CDR3 length: 20 residues. V shed 4 bases, J shed 0 bases, and the junction held 10 bases outside the gene matches. Germline assignment: CDR1 SEHNR and CDR2 FQNEAQ (reference sequence). In DNA, the CDR3 is TGTGCCAGCAGCTCCCCGGGACTAGCGGGAGTAAGGTCGAACACCGGGGAGCTGTTTTTT. This sequence encodes CASSSPGLAGVRSNTGELFF.